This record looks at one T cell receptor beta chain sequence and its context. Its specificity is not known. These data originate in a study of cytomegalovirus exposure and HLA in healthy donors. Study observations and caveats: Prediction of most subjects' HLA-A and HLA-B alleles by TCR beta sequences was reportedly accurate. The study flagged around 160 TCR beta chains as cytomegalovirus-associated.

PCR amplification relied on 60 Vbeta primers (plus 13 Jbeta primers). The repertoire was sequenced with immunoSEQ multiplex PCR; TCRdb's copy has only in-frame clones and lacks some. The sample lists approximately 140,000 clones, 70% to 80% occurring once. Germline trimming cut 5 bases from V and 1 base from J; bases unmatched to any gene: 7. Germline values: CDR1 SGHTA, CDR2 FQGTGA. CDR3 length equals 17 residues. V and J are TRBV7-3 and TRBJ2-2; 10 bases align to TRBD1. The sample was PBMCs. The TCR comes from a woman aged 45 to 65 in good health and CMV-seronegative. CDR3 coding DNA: TGTGCCAGCAGCCCGACAGGGGGCGCGGAGAACACCGGGGAGCTGTTTTTT. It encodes CASSPTGGAENTGELFF.